This TCR beta chain was sequenced for a study of cytomegalovirus exposure and HLA in healthy donors. The table lists this clone with a count of one. Its antigen is unidentified. Trimming at V came to 3 bases and at J to 0 bases, leaving 7 bases not matched to a gene. Germline V gene sequence: CDR1 KGHSH, CDR2 LQKENI. This CDR3 contains 16 residues. Healthy donors of bone marrow made up the group. General study results and limits: It was shown in a later analysis that HLA-associated TCR beta chains were more clonally expanded than other, equally common chains. The study had only CMV serostatus as immune exposure information. Analyzed later, association rates of TCRs varied across HLA loci, with DRB1 most and HLA-C fewest.

Use of 60 Vbeta and 13 Jbeta primers characterized the PCR. This table comes from immunoSEQ multiplex PCR, and its TCRdb copy is limited to in-frame clones, with some not included. The sample includes 150,000 to 200,000 clones, about three quarters of them seen just once. The chain carries TRBV18 and TRBJ2-7, with 8 bases that match TRBD2. This receptor was obtained from a young man in good health and CMV-seronegative. Sequenced: PBMCs. The DNA for the CDR3 is TGTGCCAGCTCACCGCTCGGGGGGGCCGACTCCTACGAGCAGTACTTC. Amino acids: CASSPLGGADSYEQYF. Supplemented by reference TRBV18 and TRBJ2-7, the full variable domain reads NAGVMQNPRHLVRRRGQEARLRCSPMKGHSHVYWYRQLPEEGLKFMVYLQKENIIDESGMPKERFSAEFPKEGPSILRIQQVVRGDSAAYFCASSPLGGADSYEQYFGPGTRLTVT.